A selection of T cell receptor beta chains follows, all from one sample in a study of molecular identifiers for immune sequencing clone quantification. TCRdb independently ran MiXCR on the PCR reads; one entry per CDR3 protein. Of about 640,000 distinct CDR3 sequences listed, 15% to 20% are singletons. Sequencing input: naive CD8+ T cells from blood, with Jurkat cell RNA spiked in. The receptors stem from a human donor in good health. Some libraries in this study had Jurkat cell RNA spiked in. Both conserved end residues are part of each CDR3. The D gene is left open where the match is weak. Clone size is stated in some rows and not others, as once, few, many or a class when expanded.

size	V	J	D	DNA	CDR3
many	TRBV4-1	TRBJ1-4	-	TGCGCCAGCAGCCAACCACCTGAGACAGGCGAGGAAAAACTGTTTTTT	CASSQPPETGEEKLFF
-	TRBV7-3	TRBJ2-1	-	TGTGCCGGCAGCTTAGCCCAGACGTACCTATCGAACAATGAGCAGTTCTTC	CAGSLAQTYLSNNEQFF
many	TRBV28	TRBJ2-3	TRBD2	TGTGCCAGCAGTTCAACCTCCCTAGCGGGAGACCCCGCCGATACGCAGTATTTT	CASSSTSLAGDPADTQYF
-	TRBV7-9	TRBJ2-7	TRBD2	TGTGCCAGCAGAGGACTAGCGGGAGCCTACGAGCAGTACTTC	CASRGLAGAYEQYF
many	TRBV6-2/TRBV6-3	TRBJ1-1	-	TGTGCCAGCAGTTCTCCTAATTATTTGCGCACTGAAGCTTTCTTT	CASSSPNYLRTEAFF
few	TRBV19	TRBJ1-1	-	TGTGCCAGTAGTGTCATATCCTCGGACCTACCGGAGGCTGAAGCTTTCTTT	CASSVISSDLPEAEAFF
few	TRBV28	TRBJ1-4	-	TGTGCCAGCAGCTCCGTCATGGTGGAGACTAATGAAAAACTGTTTTTT	CASSSVMVETNEKLFF
-	TRBV24-1	TRBJ2-3	-	TGTGCCACCAGTGATTCCCCAGGGACTTCGGATACGCAGTATTTT	CATSDSPGTSDTQYF
many	TRBV6-5	TRBJ1-5	-	TGTGCCAGCAGTTACGGTACGGGGGCACCCCAGCATTTT	CASSYGTGAPQHF
few	TRBV24-1	TRBJ2-3	TRBD2	TGTGCCACCCCTAAGCGGGGGGGGGTCGGCACAGATACGCAGTATTTT	CATPKRGGVGTDTQYF